The 25 T cell receptor beta chains in this list originate from one sample, sequenced in a study of CD8 T cells in ankylosing spondylitis. MiXCR, run by TCRdb on the 5' RACE reads, gives a single entry per CDR3 protein. This sample has more than 250,000 distinct CDR3 sequences, with 11% found just once. Sample: blood, either unsorted or a sorted T cell fraction (not recorded which). The receptors here all came from a female donor with ankylosing spondylitis or in good health (not recorded which).

The gene calls are TRBV27 and TRBJ1-1; D unresolved. Between the trimmed V and J ends, which lost 6 bases and 4 bases, there was a span of 12 bases. CDR1 and CDR2 (germline): MNHEY, SMNVEV (reference sequence). The CDR3 runs 13 residues. The CDR3 loop reads CASRVLSGTEAFF. The CDR3 nucleotides are TGTGCCAGCAGAGTCCTCTCCGGCACTGAAGCTTTCTTT.

This clonotype was seen a handful of times. The chain is built from TRBV5-6 and TRBJ2-3, with 9 bases identical to TRBD1. V shed 9 bases and J 1 base; nucleotides not matched to a gene: 30. Germline CDR1 is SGHDT and CDR2 is YYEEEE. CDR3 length equals 22 residues. This CDR3 is CAMGPGLLCYRGRNNCTDTQYF. The CDR3 DNA follows: TGTGCCATGGGCCCCGGGCTCCTCTGCTACAGGGGGCGGAACAATTGCACAGATACGCAGTATTTT. Combining the CDR3 with reference TRBV5-6 and TRBJ2-3 gives the whole variable domain DAGVTQSPTHLIKTRGQQVTLRCSPKSGHDTVSWYQQALGQGPQFIFQYYEEEERQRGNFPDRFSGHQFPNYSSELNVNALLLGDSALYLCAMGPGLLCYRGRNNCTDTQYFGPGTRLTVL.

This clonotype was counted ten times or more. The genes are TRBV27 and TRBJ1-3; D remains unclear. V lost 4 bases and J lost 2, with 18 bases in between. Per the germline V gene, CDR1 is MNHEY and CDR2 is SMNVEV (reference sequence). The CDR3 has 17 amino acids. The DNA for the CDR3 is TGTGCCAGCAGTTCCCTAATTAGTGCCCAGACTGGAAACACCATATATTTT. As protein: CASSSLISAQTGNTIYF.

The rearrangement links TRBV9 to TRBJ2-7, with TRBD2 matching over 7 bases. Trimming cost V 0 bases and J 2 bases; bases outside gene matches: 5. The germline V gene has CDR1 SGDLS and CDR2 YYNGEE. CDR3 length: 15 residues. CDR3: CASSVGAGDPYEQYF. CDR3 coding DNA: TGTGCCAGCAGCGTAGGGGCGGGGGACCCCTACGAGCAGTACTTC.

This clonotype occurred many times. The chain carries TRBV20-1 and TRBJ1-2, with a weak D call TRBD1 (5 bases). This CDR3 spans 11 amino acids. Trimming pared 4 bases from V and 8 bases from J, leaving 11 bases between. The V gene's germline CDR1 is DFQATT and CDR2 SNEGSKA (reference sequence). The CDR3 nucleotides read TGCAGTGCTATCGGTTCAGGGGGCTACACCTTC. Translation gives CSAIGSGGYTF.

The chain has TRBV20-1 and TRBJ2-3; TRBD1 aligns across 11 bases. J was trimmed by 6 bases and V by 6 bases; bases with no gene match: 8. Germline loops: CDR1 DFQATT, CDR2 SNEGSKA (reference sequence). The CDR3 contains 14 residues. CDR3 nucleotide sequence: TGCAGTGCCCCAGGACAGGGGGCAAGGGATACGCAGTATTTT. Translation gives CSAPGQGARDTQYF.

This clonotype was seen a handful of times. This chain joins TRBV20-1 and TRBJ2-1; D not certain. Germline assignment: CDR1 DFQATT and CDR2 SNEGSKA (reference sequence). CDR3 length: 14 residues. V dropped 3 bases and J dropped 5 bases, with 14 bases sitting between them. The CDR3 sequence is CSASAFLLNNEQFF. CDR3 DNA sequence: TGCAGTGCTAGTGCATTCCTCCTTAACAATGAGCAGTTCTTC.

This clonotype was seen a handful of times. The chain combines TRBV7-8 with TRBJ1-5; no definite D call. Between the trimmed V and J ends, which lost 4 bases and 6 bases, there was a span of 16 bases. Germline-derived CDR1 and CDR2 are SGHVS and FQNEAQ. This CDR3 contains 15 residues. CDR3 amino acids: CASSSFSFEGQPQHF. DNA of the CDR3: TGTGCCAGCAGCTCCTTTAGCTTTGAGGGTCAGCCCCAGCATTTT.

This clonotype occurred a few times. J is TRBJ2-5 and V is TRBV29-1; D remains ambiguous. CDR3 size: 11 residues. Germline V CDR1 and CDR2: SQVTM, ANQGSEA. Trimming left V 7 bases short and J 4 bases short, with 10 bases between. CDR3 sequence: CSALWGETQYF. In DNA form, the CDR3 reads TGCAGCGCCCTGTGGGGAGAGACCCAGTACTTC.

This clonotype was seen a few times. The CDR3 region has the DNA TGCGCCAGCAGCCCGGACAGGGGGCGAGGCTACACCTTC. As protein: CASSPDRGRGYTF. The chain recombines TRBV5-1 with TRBJ1-2; 11 bases align to TRBD1. The CDR3 spans 13 residues. The germline gives CDR1 SGHRS, CDR2 YFSETQ. V shed 4 bases and J 8 bases; nucleotides not matched to a gene: 4.

The chain links TRBV12-3 or TRBV12-4 to TRBJ2-3; a possible D gene is TRBD1 (5 bases). The length of the CDR3 is 13 residues. Trimming stripped 3 bases from V and 12 bases from J, with 16 bases between. The CDR3 nucleotides read TGTGCCAGCAGTTTGTCGCAGGGTTTGGGCCAGTATTTT. This gives the protein CASSLSQGLGQYF.

Concerning this clonotype itself: A much larger clone lies one base from this, so it may be a read error. This CDR3 fails to terminate in the conserved phenylalanine or tryptophan, so it likely reflects a read error. CDR3 sequence (DNA): TGTGCCAGCAGCCCTCGGACCAATGAAAAACTGTTTTTG. Its protein is CASSPRTNEKLFL. The chain carries TRBV9 and TRBJ1-4; D not resolved. Trimming shortened V by 4 bases and J by 5 bases, and 9 bases separated the two germline ends. CDR3 length: 13 residues. Germline CDR1 and CDR2: SGDLS and YYNGEE.

This sequence joins TRBV2 and TRBJ2-4, with unresolved D. CDR3 length equals 16 residues. Germline CDR1 SNHLY, CDR2 FYNNEI. The V end was cut by 5 bases, the J end by 0 bases, with 14 bases between. The CDR3 protein is CASSMSAARAKNIQYF. Here the CDR3 DNA reads TGTGCCAGCAGTATGTCGGCGGCGAGAGCCAAAAACATTCAGTACTTC. The full variable domain, completed using reference TRBV2 and TRBJ2-4, is EPEVTQTPSHQVTQMGQEVILRCVPISNHLYFYWYRQILGQKVEFLVSFYNNEISEKSEIFDDQFSVERPDGSNFTLKIRSTKLEDSAMYFCASSMSAARAKNIQYFGAGTRLSVL.

The chain links TRBV27 to TRBJ2-1, with 12 bases lining up with TRBD2. The V segment lost 5 bases and the J segment 4 bases; nucleotides outside the gene matches: 6. Germline V CDR1 and CDR2: MNHEY, SMNVEV (reference sequence). This CDR3 has 16 residues. CDR3 in amino acids: CASSRGLAGIYNEQFF. In DNA form, the CDR3 reads TGTGCCAGCAGTCGCGGACTAGCGGGGATATACAATGAGCAGTTCTTC.

This clonotype was seen many times. The genes are TRBV20-1 and TRBJ1-5; D is perhaps TRBD1 (6 bases). Germline V gene lookup returns CDR1 DFQATT and CDR2 SNEGSKA (reference sequence). The CDR3 totals 15 residues. With 0 bases removed from V and 0 bases from J, the gap between germline ends came to 9 bases. CDR3 residues: CSAREGAISNQPQHF. Written as DNA, the CDR3 is TGCAGTGCTAGAGAGGGGGCGATTAGCAATCAGCCCCAGCATTTT.

This clonotype has a count of ten or more. The chain carries TRBV7-9 and TRBJ2-1; TRBD1 matches at 7 bases. The germline gives CDR1 SEHNR, CDR2 FQNEAQ (reference sequence). The CDR3 is made up of 13 amino acids. V trimming: 2 bases; J trimming: 7 bases; junction bases outside the gene matches: 2. The CDR3 loop reads CASSLWDSNEQFF. For the CDR3, the DNA is TGTGCCAGCAGCTTATGGGACAGTAATGAGCAGTTCTTC. Supplemented by reference TRBV7-9 and TRBJ2-1, the full variable domain reads DTGVSQNPRHKITKRGQNVTFRCDPISEHNRLYWYRQTLGQGPEFLTYFQNEAQLEKSRLLSDRFSAERPKGSFSTLEIQRTEQGDSAMYLCASSLWDSNEQFFGPGTRLTVL.

The V call is TRBV7-3, the J call TRBJ1-2; D unresolved. Germline V gives CDR1 SGHTA, CDR2 FQGTGA. Between the trimmed V and J ends, which lost 6 bases and 2 bases, there was a span of 10 bases. This CDR3 spans 13 amino acids. This CDR3 reads CASSEQPNYGYTF. In DNA form, the CDR3 reads TGTGCCAGCAGTGAACAGCCCAACTATGGCTACACCTTC.

The chain carries TRBV18 and TRBJ2-7; D remains unclear. CDR3 length: 14 residues. Germline V gene sequence: CDR1 KGHSH, CDR2 LQKENI. Trimming shortened V by 4 bases and J by 3 bases, and 13 bases separated the two germline ends. Here the CDR3 reads CASSLPLSFYEQYF. The CDR3 DNA is TGTGCCAGCTCACTGCCTCTTAGCTTCTACGAGCAGTACTTC.

The V gene is TRBV20-1, the J gene TRBJ2-7, with 8 bases that match TRBD2. The CDR3 covers 14 residues. Germline CDR1 reads DFQATT; CDR2 reads SNEGSKA (reference sequence). V gave up 3 bases and J gave up 6 bases; unmatched junction bases: 10. CDR3 protein: CSASPLRGAAEQYF. For the CDR3, the DNA is TGCAGTGCTAGCCCCCTGCGGGGGGCGGCCGAGCAGTACTTC.

Many counts were recorded for this clonotype. This chain joins TRBV29-1 and TRBJ1-4, with a tentative D call TRBD1 (5 bases). Germline V gene sequence: CDR1 SQVTM, CDR2 ANQGSEA. V lost 4 bases to trimming and J lost 0 bases, with 9 bases between them. CDR3 length: 14 residues. The CDR3 is CSVAGGSTNEKLFF. CDR3 bases: TGCAGCGTTGCGGGGGGATCAACTAATGAAAAACTGTTTTTT.

The sample holds a few counts of this clonotype. The V and J genes are TRBV12-3 or TRBV12-4 and TRBJ1-5, with 7 bases lining up with TRBD1. Trimming cost V 5 bases and J 6 bases; bases outside gene matches: 16. This CDR3 is built from 17 residues. Here the CDR3 reads CASSPSTGEVLGQPQHF. Written as DNA, the CDR3 is TGTGCCAGCAGTCCCTCAACAGGGGAGGTGTTAGGTCAGCCCCAGCATTTT.

The V gene is TRBV12-5, the J gene TRBJ1-1; 8 bases are shared with TRBD1. Germline CDR1 and CDR2: LGHNT and FRNRAP. With V trimmed by 5 bases and J by 4 bases, 6 bases remained unmatched. The CDR3 spans 14 residues. The CDR3 is CASGPGGASTEAFF. The DNA of the CDR3 is TGTGCTAGTGGTCCAGGGGGCGCGAGCACTGAAGCTTTCTTT.

The chain carries TRBV28 and TRBJ2-6; no reliable D call. V was cut by 2 bases and J by 2 bases, with 7 bases left in between. The CDR3 runs 15 residues. Looked up from germline, CDR1 is MDHEN and CDR2 is SYDVKM. DNA for the CDR3: TGTGCCAGCAGTTTACCGGTTCCTGGGGCCAACGTCCTGACTTTC. The encoded protein is CASSLPVPGANVLTF.

The chain couples TRBV6-5 to TRBJ2-7, with a tentative D call TRBD2 (7 bases). Per germline, CDR1 MNHEY and CDR2 SVGAGI. This CDR3 has 15 residues. Deletions cut 0 bases from V and 6 bases from J, with 15 bases between. CDR3 nucleotides: TGTGCCAGCAGTTACTCTATCAGGGGAGGGTCCGAGCAGTACTTC. Protein product: CASSYSIRGGSEQYF.

This clonotype was detected ten times or more. The chain links TRBV6-2 or TRBV6-3 to TRBJ1-2; D unclear. The CDR3 is 11 residues long. Germline loops: CDR1 MNHEY, CDR2 SVGEGT. V was clipped by 8 bases and J by 4 bases, with 8 bases between them. CDR3 residues: CASGDIYGYTF. CDR3 coding DNA: TGTGCCAGCGGAGACATCTATGGCTACACCTTC.